The 28 T cell receptor beta chains below were found in one sample sequenced in a study of CD8 T cells in Susac syndrome. RNA amounts of 0.5 to 1 ug underwent reverse transcription with random hexamers. In TCRdb, the immunoSEQ multiplex PCR reads were re-called with MiXCR into one record per CDR3 protein. In the table there are 330,000 or so distinct CDR3 sequences, approximately 90% of which are singletons. The sequencing input was CD8+ T cells from PBMCs. The receptor source for this set is a human donor with multiple sclerosis.

As DNA, the CDR3 is TGTGCCAGCAGCTCCGGGTTTAGCGCCAAAGAGACCCAGTACTTC. It is translated as CASSSGFSAKETQYF. This chain connects TRBV7-2 to TRBJ2-5; D is possibly TRBD2 (5 bases). The germline gives CDR1 SGHTA, CDR2 FQGNSA. V was cut by 4 bases and J by 3 bases, with 15 bases left in between. CDR3 length: 15 residues.

V is TRBV6-5 and J is TRBJ2-1; maybe TRBD2 (6 bases). The CDR3 runs to 13 residues. V was trimmed by 5 bases and J by 8 bases, leaving 13 bases between them. CDR1 and CDR2 (germline): MNHEY, SVGAGI. CDR3 bases: TGTGCCAGCAGTAAAGACCCTAGCGATGAGCAGTTCTTC. Protein sequence: CASSKDPSDEQFF.

This clonotype was observed once. Compared with germline, one end of the junction differs, possibly owing to a read error. The rearrangement joins TRBV9 to TRBJ1-1; D not resolved. The CDR3 spans 14 residues. Germline values: CDR1 SGDLS, CDR2 YYNGEE. The CDR3 region is CASSPEAGYTEAFF. CDR3 bases: TGTGCCAGCAGCCCCGAGGCGGGCTACACTGAAGCCTTCTTT.

The chain links TRBV7-9 to TRBJ1-1; the D is unclear. This CDR3 comprises 13 residues. Germline V gene lookup returns CDR1 SEHNR and CDR2 FQNEAQ (reference sequence). V was trimmed by 5 bases and J by 3 bases, leaving 10 bases between them. CDR3 sequence (DNA): TGTGCCAGCAGCCCAACAACGGACACTGAAGCTTTCTTT. As protein: CASSPTTDTEAFF.

The chain links TRBV9 to TRBJ2-1; 9 bases match TRBD1. CDR3 length: 16 residues. The J segment lost 4 bases and the V segment lost 1 base, leaving 6 bases of the junction unmatched. Germline CDR1 SGDLS, CDR2 YYNGEE. The CDR3, as DNA: TGTGCCAGCAGCGTAACAGGGGGCCTTTTTTACAATGAGCAGTTCTTC. Encoded protein: CASSVTGGLFYNEQFF.

The J gene is TRBJ2-1, the V gene TRBV19; 11 bases match TRBD2. V trimming: 6 bases; J trimming: 0 bases; junction bases outside the gene matches: 7. CDR3 length: 17 residues. Germline-derived CDR1 and CDR2 are LNHDA and SQIVND (reference sequence). CDR3 sequence (DNA): TGTGCCAGTAGCGCTACTAGCGGGAGAATCTCCTACAATGAGCAGTTCTTC. Protein sequence: CASSATSGRISYNEQFF. The full variable domain, with the rest looked up from reference TRBV19 and TRBJ2-1, is DGGITQSPKYLFRKEGQNVTLSCEQNLNHDAMYWYRQDPGQGLRLIYYSQIVNDFQKGDIAEGYSVSREKKESFPLTVTSAQKNPTAFYLCASSATSGRISYNEQFFGPGTRLTVL.

This chain joins TRBV20-1 and TRBJ1-2, with D perhaps matching TRBD1 (6 bases). Germline V gene data show CDR1 as DFQATT and CDR2 as SNEGSKA (reference sequence). This CDR3 region has 16 residues. The ends were cut back, 1 base at V and 5 bases at J, with 20 bases in the middle. The CDR3 spells CSARGSDQGHGYGYTF. The CDR3 DNA reads TGCAGTGCTAGAGGATCAGACCAGGGGCACGGGTATGGCTACACCTTC.

The V gene is TRBV7-3, the J gene TRBJ2-3; D gene uncertain. The germline V gene has CDR1 SGHTA and CDR2 FQGTGA. The CDR3 covers 12 residues. V gave up 5 bases and J gave up 3 bases, with 6 bases separating them. This CDR3 is CASSKGTDTQYF. The CDR3 DNA follows: TGTGCCAGCAGCAAAGGGACAGATACGCAGTATTTT.

The V gene is TRBV15, the J gene TRBJ2-5; D may match TRBD1 or TRBD2 (7 bases each). Trimming pared 5 bases from V and 3 bases from J, leaving 22 bases between. Germline V gene sequence: CDR1 LNHNV, CDR2 YYDKDF (reference sequence). The CDR3 totals 17 residues. CDR3 in amino acids: CATSVGAGQTFEETQYF. The CDR3 nucleotides are TGTGCCACCAGCGTTGGAGCGGGACAGACCTTCGAAGAGACCCAGTACTTC. Full variable domain (remainder filled in from reference TRBV15 and TRBJ2-5): DAMVIQNPRYQVTQFGKPVTLSCSQTLNHNVMYWYQQKSSQAPKLLFHYYDKDFNNEADTPDNFQSRRPNTSFCFLDIRSPGLGDTAMYLCATSVGAGQTFEETQYFGPGTRLLVL.

The V call is TRBV4-3, the J call TRBJ2-3; 7 bases are shared with TRBD1. The CDR3 spans 16 residues. CDR1 and CDR2 from the germline V gene are LGHNA and YSLEER. J lost 2 bases, V lost 1 base, and 6 bases had no gene match. The CDR3, as DNA: TGCGCCAGCAGCCAAGCTTCAGGGGGATACACAGATACGCAGTATTTT. It specifies CASSQASGGYTDTQYF.

This sequence joins TRBV2 and TRBJ1-5, with TRBD1 identical over 7 bases. Germline CDR1 and CDR2: SNHLY and FYNNEI. This CDR3 contains 13 residues. V trimming: 5 bases; J trimming: 5 bases; junction bases outside the gene matches: 3. The chain's CDR3 is CASSPTGYQPQHF. CDR3 bases: TGTGCCAGCAGTCCGACAGGGTATCAGCCCCAGCATTTT.

The chain carries TRBV4-1 and TRBJ2-7, with 8 bases aligning to TRBD1. This CDR3 has 15 residues. J was trimmed by 4 bases and V by 4 bases; bases with no gene match: 9. CDR1 MGHRA and CDR2 YSYEKL come from the germline V gene. CDR3: CASSLSTGEGYEQYF. In nucleotides, the CDR3 is TGCGCCAGCAGCCTATCGACAGGGGAAGGATACGAGCAGTACTTC.

This chain links TRBV27 with TRBJ1-1, with no clear D. Trimming took 5 bases from V and 4 from J, leaving 17 bases between them. Per germline, CDR1 MNHEY and CDR2 SMNVEV (reference sequence). The CDR3 is 15 residues long. The CDR3 DNA reads TGTGCCAGCAGTACCGACTGGCCTCTCGGCACTGAAGCTTTCTTT. It specifies CASSTDWPLGTEAFF.

J is TRBJ2-5 and V is TRBV5-5; 14 bases are a match to TRBD2. Germline lookup yields CDR1 SGHKS and CDR2 YYEKEE (reference sequence). With V trimmed by 5 bases and J by 1 base, 16 bases remained unmatched. The CDR3 sequence is 20 residues long. The CDR3 DNA is TGTGCCAGCAGTCCTTTGGGTACAATGGGACTAGCGGGGGTCCAAGAGACCCAGTACTTC. It specifies CASSPLGTMGLAGVQETQYF.

The chain is built from TRBV20-1 and TRBJ2-2; 7 bases are shared with TRBD2. CDR1 is DFQATT, CDR2 SNEGSKA, per germline (reference sequence). Trimming removed 5 bases from V and 8 bases from J; junction bases left unmatched: 17. CDR3 size: 16 residues. CDR3 amino acids: CSAPPLGRALGGELFF. As DNA, the CDR3 is TGCAGTGCTCCCCCTTTAGGGAGGGCCCTCGGGGGGGAGCTGTTTTTT.

The CDR3 protein is CASRVNEQYF. CDR3 sequence (DNA): TGTGCCAGCAGGGTTAACGAGCAGTACTTC. The chain employs TRBV2 and TRBJ2-7; no clear D gene. The V and J ends lost 6 bases and 5 bases respectively, with 5 bases between them. The CDR3 is 10 residues long. Germline lookup yields CDR1 SNHLY and CDR2 FYNNEI.

The V gene is TRBV19, the J gene TRBJ1-5; D possibly corresponds to TRBD1 (5 bases). The germline gives CDR1 LNHDA, CDR2 SQIVND (reference sequence). CDR3 size: 14 residues. V was clipped by 6 bases and J by 0 bases, with 9 bases between them. CDR3 nucleotide sequence: TGTGCCAGTAGCATTGACAGTAGCAATCAGCCCCAGCATTTT. Amino acid sequence: CASSIDSSNQPQHF.

The chain combines TRBV13 with TRBJ1-2; tentatively, D is TRBD1 (6 bases). In germline, CDR1 is PRHDT, CDR2 FYEKMQ (reference sequence). The CDR3 has 14 amino acids. The V end lost 4 bases, the J end lost 3 bases, and 12 bases lay between the germline ends. CDR3 nucleotides: TGTGCCAGCAGCTCCCCGGGACAAGACTATGGCTACACCTTC. Its protein product is CASSSPGQDYGYTF.

CDR3 sequence reads: CASSFSGQNYGYTF. The CDR3 region has the DNA TGTGCCAGCAGTTTCTCCGGACAGAACTATGGCTACACCTTC. The V gene is TRBV27, the J gene TRBJ1-2, with a weak D call TRBD1 (6 bases). Germline CDR1 and CDR2: MNHEY and SMNVEV (reference sequence). The CDR3 length is 14 residues. V lost 3 bases and J 2 bases, leaving 10 bases between the germline ends.

This chain connects TRBV6-5 to TRBJ1-5; the match to TRBD1 covers 7 bases. Germline CDR1 MNHEY, CDR2 SVGAGI. J lost 6 bases, V lost 8 bases, and 7 bases had no gene match. The CDR3 totals 13 residues. CDR3: CASGPGGIQPQHF. CDR3 nucleotides: TGTGCCAGCGGACCAGGGGGTATTCAGCCCCAGCATTTT.

The rearrangement uses TRBV12-3 or TRBV12-4 and TRBJ2-7; D tentatively reads TRBD1 or TRBD2 (5 bases each). CDR3 size: 12 residues. With 3 bases removed from V and 6 bases from J, the gap between germline ends came to 9 bases. CDR3 nucleotides: TGTGCCAGCAGTTTGCCCGGGGCCGAGCAGTACTTC. Translating gives CASSLPGAEQYF.

The chain combines TRBV28 with TRBJ2-2, with 8 bases identical to TRBD1. CDR3 length equals 15 residues. CDR1 and CDR2 (germline): MDHEN, SYDVKM. Unmatched junction bases numbered 5, after V lost 3 bases and J lost 5 bases. CDR3 nucleotide sequence: TGTGCCAGCAGTTTCAGGGGGCCTAGGACCGGGGAGCTGTTTTTT. As protein: CASSFRGPRTGELFF.

The chain joins TRBV9 to TRBJ1-5; unclear D gene. There are 14 residues in the CDR3. Trimming removed 0 bases at V and 4 bases at J, with 8 bases between. CDR1 and CDR2 (germline): SGDLS, YYNGEE. The chain's CDR3 is CASSVGGTNQPQHF. The CDR3 DNA is TGTGCCAGCAGCGTAGGGGGAACGAATCAGCCCCAGCATTTT. Using reference TRBV9 and TRBJ1-5 for the parts outside the CDR3, the full variable domain is DSGVTQTPKHLITATGQRVTLRCSPRSGDLSVYWYQQSLDQGLQFLIQYYNGEERAKGNILERFSAQQFPDLHSELNLSSLELGDSALYFCASSVGGTNQPQHFGDGTRLSIL.

The chain combines TRBV15 with TRBJ2-7, with D tentatively TRBD1 (6 bases). V lost 5 bases, J lost 3 bases, and 8 bases lay in between. Germline CDR1 reads LNHNV; CDR2 reads YYDKDF (reference sequence). CDR3 length: 12 amino acids. The CDR3 nucleotides read TGTGCCACCAGCGAGACAGGCTACGAGCAGTACTTC. Translated, it gives CATSETGYEQYF.

The chain couples TRBV19 to TRBJ1-2; no clear D. Germline V gene sequence: CDR1 LNHDA, CDR2 SQIVND (reference sequence). This CDR3 spans 11 amino acids. V was cut by 11 bases and J by 1 base, with 8 bases left in between. This CDR3 reads CAGSDNYGYTF. The CDR3 DNA reads TGTGCCGGCAGTGATAACTATGGCTACACCTTC.

The V and J genes are TRBV18 and TRBJ2-7; D ambiguous. The germline V and J ends were trimmed by 7 bases and 7 bases, with 14 bases remaining between them. This CDR3 region has 12 residues. Germline values: CDR1 KGHSH, CDR2 LQKENI. CDR3 nucleotides: TGTGCCAGCTTCGTATCACATGAAGAGCAGTACTTC. Translated, it gives CASFVSHEEQYF.

This clonotype has a count of ten or more. The chain recombines TRBV4-2 with TRBJ2-1; TRBD2 matches 13 bases. The CDR3 runs 19 residues. Germline V lookup: CDR1 LGHNA, CDR2 YNFKEQ. V was pared by 2 bases and J by 3 bases, with 10 bases of the junction left unmatched. As DNA, the CDR3 is TGTGCCAGCAGCCAAAGCAATGGACTAGCGGGAGTCCACTACAATGAGCAGTTCTTC. Encoded protein: CASSQSNGLAGVHYNEQFF.

The V call is TRBV6-6, the J call TRBJ2-5; maybe TRBD1 (5 bases). The CDR3 totals 13 residues. Trimming shortened V by 2 bases and J by 5 bases, and 9 bases separated the two germline ends. Looked up from germline, CDR1 is MNHNY and CDR2 is SVGAGI (reference sequence). CDR3 loop: CASSYDSWETQYF. The CDR3 DNA reads TGTGCCAGCAGTTACGACAGCTGGGAGACCCAGTACTTC.